This TCR beta chain was captured by sequencing in a study of T cell changes during pregnancy in multiple sclerosis. Trimming took 5 bases from V and 3 from J, leaving 11 bases between them. CDR1 SGHTA and CDR2 FQGTGA come from the germline V gene. The CDR3 extends over 14 amino acids. This table comes from immunoSEQ multiplex PCR, and its TCRdb copy is limited to in-frame clones, with some not included. The sample has approximately 37,000 clones; roughly 94% are singletons. Sequencing was performed on peripheral blood, taken in the third trimester of pregnancy. The V call is TRBV7-3, the J call TRBJ1-3; tentatively, D is TRBD1 (5 bases). This TCR was sampled from a female donor with multiple sclerosis, enrolled in a pregnancy study. In DNA form, the CDR3 reads TGTGCCAGCAGCCCCGGCCAGGGTGGAAACACCATATATTTT. Amino acids: CASSPGQGGNTIYF.